The present TCR beta chain was sequenced within a study of shared clonotypes between healthy human individuals. As for the study in general: A donor's plate count was three for CD4 naive and three for CD4 memory; CD8 naive had two and CD8 memory one.

Participating donors were healthy, HIV-negative adults free of recent acute infections or vaccinations. The CDR3 contains 14 residues. CDR1 MNHEY and CDR2 SMNVEV come from the germline V gene (reference sequence). V was cut by 5 bases and J by 4 bases, with 12 bases left in between. Clones were read by immunoSEQ multiplex PCR, and TCRdb kept only the in-frame ones, dropping some. The sample contains under 650,000 clones, approximately 95% of which appear only once. Sequencing input: naive CD4+ T cells sorted from blood. As to subset: CD45RA+ positively selected. The sequence was obtained from a young woman in good health. V and J are TRBV27 and TRBJ1-5; D might be TRBD1 (5 bases). The CDR3 DNA is TGTGCCAGCAGTCTTCGACAGAGAAATCAGCCCCAGCATTTT. Amino acids: CASSLRQRNQPQHF.